Sequencing of this T cell receptor (beta chain) was carried out in a study of breast tumors, draining lymph nodes, adjacent tissues (dated by TCRdb to 2015 to 2016). Regarding the complete study: The study compared TCR beta repertoires across tumor, adjacent nontumor tissue and axillary lymph nodes from breast cancer patients. The study aimed to assess the relationships and possible T-cell exchange between tumor, surrounding tissue and draining lymph node repertoires in human breast cancer.

This clonotype was detected many times. It lacks a known antigen. Base qualities were left out, and no much larger clone turns up one base away. Lymph node samples were obtained from the axillary draining lymph nodes of breast cancer patients. General conclusions and limits of the study: The study presented the conclusion that tumor T cells originate in lymph nodes as consistent with a hypothesis, not as something directly demonstrated. Tumors showed preferential V and J gene usage, and their T-cell repertoire diversity fell below that of lymph nodes yet above that of nontumor tissue. In luminal-like breast cancer, tumor and nontumor tissue repertoires resembled each other significantly more than in basal-like breast cancer. The data were considered consistent with the idea that most tumor T cells come from the lymph node and then expand in tumor tissue.

Data came from an Illumina HiSeq 2000. Multiplex PCR amplification was used to build the TCR beta chain libraries. High-throughput sequencing was used to analyze the amplified TCR beta chain products. TCRdb reprocessed the public reads (quality trimming at Q25 with fastp, clone calling with MiXCR) and kept in-frame beta chains. Each entry is one CDR3 protein sequence, shown with its most common DNA and genes. The sample data list under 350,000 distinct CDR3 sequences, and 30% of these were observed just once. The ten top clones hold more than 0.95% of the sample. Including cysteine and phenylalanine, the CDR3 has 15 amino acids. CDR3 DNA only is kept here, 45 bases in frame from base 1. V is pared back by 1 base and J by 4 bases, with 11 bases lying between the germline termini. The germline V gene specifies SGHTA as CDR1 and FQGNSA as CDR2.

Sequenced input: axillary lymph node tissue. The rearrangement combines TRBV7-2 with TRBJ1-5, with the D gene uncertain. The receptor was derived from a female donor with breast cancer. Some clones in this sample may be carry-over from other donors' samples. The nucleotides read TGTGCCAGCAGCTTAGACCGTCGGGAAAATCAGCCCCAGCATTTT. This codes for CASSLDRRENQPQHF.